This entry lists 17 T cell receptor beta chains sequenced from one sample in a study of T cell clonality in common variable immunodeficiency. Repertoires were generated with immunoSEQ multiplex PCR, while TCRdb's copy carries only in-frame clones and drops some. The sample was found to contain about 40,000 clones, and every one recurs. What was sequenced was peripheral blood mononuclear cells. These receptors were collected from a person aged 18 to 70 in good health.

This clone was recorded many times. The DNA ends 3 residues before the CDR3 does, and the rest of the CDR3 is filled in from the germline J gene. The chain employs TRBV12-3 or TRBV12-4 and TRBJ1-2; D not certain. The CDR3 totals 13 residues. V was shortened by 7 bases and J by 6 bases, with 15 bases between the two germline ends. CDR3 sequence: CASTGSVPNGYTF. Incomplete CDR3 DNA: TGTGCCAGCACCGGGTCGGTCCCCAATGGC.

CDR3 bases read: TGTGCCAGCAGCTTCTTTACAGATACC. This encodes CASSFFTDT. The whole CDR3 is CASSFFTDTYTF. This chain connects TRBV7-2 to TRBJ1-2, with D uncertain. The DNA ends 3 residues before the CDR3 does, and the rest of the CDR3 is filled in from the germline J gene. Germline lookup yields CDR1 SGHTA and CDR2 FQGNSA. This CDR3 contains 12 residues.

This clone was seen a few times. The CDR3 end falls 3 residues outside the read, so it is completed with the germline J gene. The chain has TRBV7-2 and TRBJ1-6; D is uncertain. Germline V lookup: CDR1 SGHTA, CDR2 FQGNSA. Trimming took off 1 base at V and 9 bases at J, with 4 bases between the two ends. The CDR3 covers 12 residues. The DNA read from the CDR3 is TGTGCCAGCAGCTTAGACGGTTCACCC. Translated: CASSLDGSP. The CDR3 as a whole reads CASSLDGSPLHF.

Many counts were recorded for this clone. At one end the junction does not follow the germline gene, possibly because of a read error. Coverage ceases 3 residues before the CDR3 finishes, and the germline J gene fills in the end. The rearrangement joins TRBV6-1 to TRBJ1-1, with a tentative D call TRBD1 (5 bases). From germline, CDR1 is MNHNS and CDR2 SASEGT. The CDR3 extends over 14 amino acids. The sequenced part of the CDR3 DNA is TGTGCCAGCAATGAACCAAGGGGCCTCCCTGAA. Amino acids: CASNEPRGLPE. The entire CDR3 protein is CASNEPRGLPEAFF.

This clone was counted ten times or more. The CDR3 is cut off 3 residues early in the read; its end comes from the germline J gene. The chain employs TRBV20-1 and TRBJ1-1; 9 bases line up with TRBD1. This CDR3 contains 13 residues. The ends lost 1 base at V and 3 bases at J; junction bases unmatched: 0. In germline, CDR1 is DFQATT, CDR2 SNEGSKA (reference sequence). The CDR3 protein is CSARGTGDTEAFF. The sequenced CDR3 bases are TGCAGTGCTAGAGGGACAGGGGACACTGAA.

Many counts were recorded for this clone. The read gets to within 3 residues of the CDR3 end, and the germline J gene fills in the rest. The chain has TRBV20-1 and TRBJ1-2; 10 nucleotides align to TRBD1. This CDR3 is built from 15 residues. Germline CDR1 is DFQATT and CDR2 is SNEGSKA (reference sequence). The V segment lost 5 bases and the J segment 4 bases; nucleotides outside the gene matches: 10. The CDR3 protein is CSARPGQGFGYGYTF. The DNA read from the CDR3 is TGCAGTGCTCGACCGGGACAGGGGTTTGGCTATGGC.

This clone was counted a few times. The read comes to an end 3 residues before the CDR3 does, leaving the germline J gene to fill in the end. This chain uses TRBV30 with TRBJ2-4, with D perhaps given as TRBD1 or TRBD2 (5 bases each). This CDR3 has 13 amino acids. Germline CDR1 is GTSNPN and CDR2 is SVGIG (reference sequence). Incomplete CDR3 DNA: TGTGCCTGGAGTCTAGACAGTAAAGGAGGT. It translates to CAWSLDSKGG. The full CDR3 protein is CAWSLDSKGGQYF.

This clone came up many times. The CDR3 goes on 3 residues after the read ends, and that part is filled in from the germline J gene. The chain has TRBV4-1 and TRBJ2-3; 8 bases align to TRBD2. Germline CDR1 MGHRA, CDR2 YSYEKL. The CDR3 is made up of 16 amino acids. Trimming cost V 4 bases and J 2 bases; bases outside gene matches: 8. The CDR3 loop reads CASSPSLAGYTDTQYF. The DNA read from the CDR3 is TGCGCCAGCAGCCCGTCGCTAGCGGGCTACACAGATACG.

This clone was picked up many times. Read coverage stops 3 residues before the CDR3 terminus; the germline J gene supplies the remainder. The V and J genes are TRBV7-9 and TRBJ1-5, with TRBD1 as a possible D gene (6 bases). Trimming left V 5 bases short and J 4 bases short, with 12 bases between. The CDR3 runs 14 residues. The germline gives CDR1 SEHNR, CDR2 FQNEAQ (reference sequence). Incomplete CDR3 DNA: TGTGCCAGCAGCATGGGGGCGGAGAATCAGCCC. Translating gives CASSMGAENQP. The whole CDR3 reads CASSMGAENQPQHF.

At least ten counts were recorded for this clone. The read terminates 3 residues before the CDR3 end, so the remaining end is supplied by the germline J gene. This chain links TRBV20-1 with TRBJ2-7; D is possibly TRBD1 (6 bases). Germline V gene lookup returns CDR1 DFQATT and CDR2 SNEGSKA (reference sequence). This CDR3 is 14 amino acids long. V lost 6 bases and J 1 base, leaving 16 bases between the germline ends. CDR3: CSAATTGPSYEQYF. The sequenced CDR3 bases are TGCAGTGCGGCGACGACAGGTCCTTCCTACGAG.

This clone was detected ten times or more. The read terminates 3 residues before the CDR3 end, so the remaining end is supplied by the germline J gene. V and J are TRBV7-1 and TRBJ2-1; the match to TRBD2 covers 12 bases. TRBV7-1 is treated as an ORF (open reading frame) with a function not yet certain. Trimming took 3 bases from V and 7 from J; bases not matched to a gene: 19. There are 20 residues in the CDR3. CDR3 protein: CASSSPGNGLAGGPGNEQFF. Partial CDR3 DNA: TGTGCCAGCAGCTCTCCAGGGAACGGGCTAGCGGGAGGGCCGGGGAATGAG.

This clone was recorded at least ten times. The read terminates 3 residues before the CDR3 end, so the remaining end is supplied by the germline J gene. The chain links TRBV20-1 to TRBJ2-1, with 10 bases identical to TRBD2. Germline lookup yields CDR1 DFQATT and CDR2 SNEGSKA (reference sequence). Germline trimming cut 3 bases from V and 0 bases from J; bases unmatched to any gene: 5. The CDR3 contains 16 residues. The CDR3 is CSASLAGALSYNEQFF. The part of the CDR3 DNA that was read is TGCAGTGCTAGCCTAGCGGGAGCCCTCTCCTACAATGAG.

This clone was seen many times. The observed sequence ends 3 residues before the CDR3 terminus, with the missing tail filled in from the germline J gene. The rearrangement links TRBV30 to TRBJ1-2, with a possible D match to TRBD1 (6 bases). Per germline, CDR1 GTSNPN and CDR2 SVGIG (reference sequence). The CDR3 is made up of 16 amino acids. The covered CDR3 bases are TGTGCCTGGAAACAGGGTAGGGGTTATGGCTTGGACCGC. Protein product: CAWKQGRGYGLDR. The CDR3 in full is CAWKQGRGYGLDRYTF.

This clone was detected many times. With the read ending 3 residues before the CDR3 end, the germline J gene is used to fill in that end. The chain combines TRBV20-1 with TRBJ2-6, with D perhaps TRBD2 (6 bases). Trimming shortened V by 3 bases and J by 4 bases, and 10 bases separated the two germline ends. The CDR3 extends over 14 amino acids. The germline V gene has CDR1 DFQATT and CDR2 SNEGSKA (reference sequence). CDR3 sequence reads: CSASGRGGANVLTF. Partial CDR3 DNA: TGCAGTGCTAGTGGCCGGGGGGGGGCCAACGTC.

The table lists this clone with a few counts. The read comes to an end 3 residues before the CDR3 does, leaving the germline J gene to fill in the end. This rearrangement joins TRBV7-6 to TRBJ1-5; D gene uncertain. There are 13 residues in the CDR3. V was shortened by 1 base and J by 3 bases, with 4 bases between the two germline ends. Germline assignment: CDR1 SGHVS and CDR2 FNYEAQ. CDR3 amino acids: CASSLEHNQPQHF. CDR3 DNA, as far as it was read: TGTGCCAGCAGCTTAGAGCACAATCAGCCC. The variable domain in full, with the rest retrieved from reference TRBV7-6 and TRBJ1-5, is GAGVSQSPRYKVTKRGQDVALRCDPISGHVSLYWYRQALGQGPEFLTYFNYEAQQDKSGLPNDRFSAERPEGSISTLTIQRTEQRDSAMYRCASSLEHNQPQHFGDGTRLSIL.

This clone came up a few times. The chain's CDR3 is CASSRRTFNEQFF. CDR3 DNA, as far as it was read: TGCGCCAGCAGCCGAAGGACATTTAATGAG. The chain couples TRBV5-1 to TRBJ2-1; weak D call: TRBD1 (5 bases). From the germline J gene comes the end of the CDR3, since the read stops 3 residues before it. V was cut by 4 bases and J by 7 bases, with 12 bases left in between. The CDR3 contains 13 residues. Germline CDR1 SGHRS, CDR2 YFSETQ.

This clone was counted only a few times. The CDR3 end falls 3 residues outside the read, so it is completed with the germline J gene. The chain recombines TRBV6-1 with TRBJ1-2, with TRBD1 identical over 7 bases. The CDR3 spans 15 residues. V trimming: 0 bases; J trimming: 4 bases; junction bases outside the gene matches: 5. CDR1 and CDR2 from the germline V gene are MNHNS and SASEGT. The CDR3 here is CASSEAGGRVYGYTF. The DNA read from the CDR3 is TGTGCCAGCAGTGAAGCAGGGGGCAGAGTCTATGGC.